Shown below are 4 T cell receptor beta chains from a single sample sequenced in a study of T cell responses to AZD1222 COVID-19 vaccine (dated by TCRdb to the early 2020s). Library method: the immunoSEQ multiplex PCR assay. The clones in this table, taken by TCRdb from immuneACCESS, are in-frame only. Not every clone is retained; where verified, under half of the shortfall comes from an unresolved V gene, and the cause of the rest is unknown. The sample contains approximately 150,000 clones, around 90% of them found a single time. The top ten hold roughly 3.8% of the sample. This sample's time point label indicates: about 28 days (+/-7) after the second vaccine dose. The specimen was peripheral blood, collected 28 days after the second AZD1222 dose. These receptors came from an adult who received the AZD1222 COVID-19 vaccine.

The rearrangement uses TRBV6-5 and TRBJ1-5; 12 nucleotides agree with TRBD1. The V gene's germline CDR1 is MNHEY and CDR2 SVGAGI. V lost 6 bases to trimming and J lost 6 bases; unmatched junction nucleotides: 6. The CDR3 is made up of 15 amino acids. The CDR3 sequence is CASSPGQGAFQPQHF. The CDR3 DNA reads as TGTGCCAGCAGCCCGGGACAGGGGGCTTTTCAGCCCCAGCATTTT.

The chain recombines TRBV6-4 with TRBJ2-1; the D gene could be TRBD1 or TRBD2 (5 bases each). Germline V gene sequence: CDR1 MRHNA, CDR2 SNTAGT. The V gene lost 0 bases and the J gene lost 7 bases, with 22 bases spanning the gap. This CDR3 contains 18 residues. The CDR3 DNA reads TGTGCCAGCAGTGACTCTTTCAGGGCCCTAGCCGGGGCGAATGAGCAGTTCTTC. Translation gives CASSDSFRALAGANEQFF.

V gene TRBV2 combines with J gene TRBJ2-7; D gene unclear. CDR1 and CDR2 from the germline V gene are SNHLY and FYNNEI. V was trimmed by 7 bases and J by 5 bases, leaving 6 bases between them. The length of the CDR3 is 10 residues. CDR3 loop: CASTRDEQYF. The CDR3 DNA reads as TGTGCCAGCACACGGGACGAGCAGTACTTC.

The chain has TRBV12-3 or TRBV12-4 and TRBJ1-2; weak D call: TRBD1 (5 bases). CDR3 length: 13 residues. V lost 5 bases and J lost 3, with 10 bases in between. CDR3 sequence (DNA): TGTGCCAGCAGTCTTCTGACAGACTATGGCTACACCTTC. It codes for CASSLLTDYGYTF.